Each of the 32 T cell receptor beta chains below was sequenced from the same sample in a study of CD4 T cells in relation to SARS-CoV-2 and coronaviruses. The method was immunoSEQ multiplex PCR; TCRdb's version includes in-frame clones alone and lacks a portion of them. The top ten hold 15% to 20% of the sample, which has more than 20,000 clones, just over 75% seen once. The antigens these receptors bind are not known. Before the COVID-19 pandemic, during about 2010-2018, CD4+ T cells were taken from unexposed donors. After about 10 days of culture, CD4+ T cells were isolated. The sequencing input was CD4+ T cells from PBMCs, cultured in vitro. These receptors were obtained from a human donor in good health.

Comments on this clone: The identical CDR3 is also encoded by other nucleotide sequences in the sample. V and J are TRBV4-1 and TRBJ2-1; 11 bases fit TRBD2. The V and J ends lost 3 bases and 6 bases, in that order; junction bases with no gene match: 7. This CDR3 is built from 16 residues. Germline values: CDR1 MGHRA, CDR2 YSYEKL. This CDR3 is CASSQRGLAGGNEQFF. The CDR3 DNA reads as TGCGCCAGCAGCCAGCGAGGACTAGCGGGTGGCAATGAGCAGTTCTTC.

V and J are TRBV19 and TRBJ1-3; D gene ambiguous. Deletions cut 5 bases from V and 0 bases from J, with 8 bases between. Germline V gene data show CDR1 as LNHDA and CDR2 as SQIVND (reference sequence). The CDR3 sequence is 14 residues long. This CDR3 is CASSHESSGNTIYF. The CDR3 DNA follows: TGTGCCAGTAGTCATGAGAGCTCTGGAAACACCATATATTTT.

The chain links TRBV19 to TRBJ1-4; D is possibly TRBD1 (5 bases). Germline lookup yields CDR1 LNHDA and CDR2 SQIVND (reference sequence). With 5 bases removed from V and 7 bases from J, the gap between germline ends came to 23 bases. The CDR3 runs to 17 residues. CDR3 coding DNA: TGTGCCAGTAGTGGACCCCGCGGCGGGGGTGGTGGTGAAAAACTGTTTTTT. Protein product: CASSGPRGGGGGEKLFF.

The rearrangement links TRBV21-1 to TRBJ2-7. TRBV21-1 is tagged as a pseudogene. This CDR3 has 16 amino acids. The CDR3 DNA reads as TGTGCCAGCAGCGTAAGAACGGGGCCACCAAACTACGAGCAGTACTTC. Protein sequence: CASSVRTGPPNYEQYF.

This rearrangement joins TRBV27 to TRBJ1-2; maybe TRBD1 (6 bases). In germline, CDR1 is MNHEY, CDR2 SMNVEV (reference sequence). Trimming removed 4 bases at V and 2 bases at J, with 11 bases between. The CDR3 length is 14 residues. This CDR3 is CASSSWTENYGYTF. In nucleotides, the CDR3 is TGTGCCAGCAGTTCCTGGACAGAAAACTATGGCTACACCTTC.

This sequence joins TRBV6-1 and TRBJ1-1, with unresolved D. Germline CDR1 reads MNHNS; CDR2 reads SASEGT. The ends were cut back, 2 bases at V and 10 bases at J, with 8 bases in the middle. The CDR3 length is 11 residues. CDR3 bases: TGTGCCAGCAGTGAACGGTGGGGAGCTTTCTTT. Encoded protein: CASSERWGAFF.

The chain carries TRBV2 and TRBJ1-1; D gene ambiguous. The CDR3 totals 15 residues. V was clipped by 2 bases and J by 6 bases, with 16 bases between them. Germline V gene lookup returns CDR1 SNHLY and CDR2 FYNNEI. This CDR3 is CASSEIGFGVPEAFF. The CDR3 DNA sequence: TGTGCCAGCAGTGAAATCGGGTTCGGGGTACCTGAAGCTTTCTTT.

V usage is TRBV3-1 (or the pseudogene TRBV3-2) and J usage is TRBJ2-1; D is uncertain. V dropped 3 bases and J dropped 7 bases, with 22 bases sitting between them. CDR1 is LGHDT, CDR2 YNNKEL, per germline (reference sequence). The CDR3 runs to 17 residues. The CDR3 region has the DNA TGTGCCAGCAGCCAGTCTGTCGGGTTTAAAGCCGTGAATGAGCAGTTCTTC. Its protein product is CASSQSVGFKAVNEQFF.

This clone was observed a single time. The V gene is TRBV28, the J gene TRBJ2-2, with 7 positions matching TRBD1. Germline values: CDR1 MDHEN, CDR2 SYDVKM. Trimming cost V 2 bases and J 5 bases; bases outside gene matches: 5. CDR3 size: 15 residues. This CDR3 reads CASSLPVQGTGELFF. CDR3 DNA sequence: TGTGCCAGCAGTTTACCCGTACAGGGGACCGGGGAGCTGTTTTTT.

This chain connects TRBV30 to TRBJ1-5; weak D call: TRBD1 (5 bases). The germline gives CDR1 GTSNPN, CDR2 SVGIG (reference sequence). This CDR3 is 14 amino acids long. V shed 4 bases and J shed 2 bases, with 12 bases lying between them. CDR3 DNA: TGTGCCTGGACAGGGAAGGAGGGCAATCAGCCCCAGCATTTT. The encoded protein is CAWTGKEGNQPQHF. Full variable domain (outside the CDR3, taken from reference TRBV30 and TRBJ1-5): SQTIHQWPATLVQPVGSPLSLECTVEGTSNPNLYWYRQAAGRGLQLLFYSVGIGQISSEVPQNLSASRPQDRQFILSSKKLLLSDSGFYLCAWTGKEGNQPQHFGDGTRLSIL.

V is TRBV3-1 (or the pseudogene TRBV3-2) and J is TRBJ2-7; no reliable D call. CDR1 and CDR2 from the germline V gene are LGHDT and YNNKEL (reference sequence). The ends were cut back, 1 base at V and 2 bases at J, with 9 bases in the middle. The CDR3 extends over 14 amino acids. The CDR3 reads CASSQARQAYEQYF. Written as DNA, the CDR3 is TGTGCCAGCAGCCAAGCGCGGCAGGCCTACGAGCAGTACTTC.

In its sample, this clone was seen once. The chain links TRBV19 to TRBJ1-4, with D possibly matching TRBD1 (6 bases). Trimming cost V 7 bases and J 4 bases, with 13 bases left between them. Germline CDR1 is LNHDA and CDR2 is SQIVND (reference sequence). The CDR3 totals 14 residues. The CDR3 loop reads CASNPRRGNEKLFF. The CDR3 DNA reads TGTGCCAGTAATCCGCGCAGGGGTAATGAAAAACTGTTTTTT.

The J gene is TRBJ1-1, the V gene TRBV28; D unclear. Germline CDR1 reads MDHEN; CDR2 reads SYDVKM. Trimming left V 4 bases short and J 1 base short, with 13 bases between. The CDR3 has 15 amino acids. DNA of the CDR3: TGTGCCAGCAGTTATCTAGAACGTAGGAACACTGAAGCTTTCTTT. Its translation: CASSYLERRNTEAFF. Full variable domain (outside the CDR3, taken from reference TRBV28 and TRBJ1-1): DVKVTQSSRYLVKRTGEKVFLECVQDMDHENMFWYRQDPGLGLRLIYFSYDVKMKEKGDIPEGYSVSREKKERFSLILESASTNQTSMYLCASSYLERRNTEAFFGQGTRLTVV.

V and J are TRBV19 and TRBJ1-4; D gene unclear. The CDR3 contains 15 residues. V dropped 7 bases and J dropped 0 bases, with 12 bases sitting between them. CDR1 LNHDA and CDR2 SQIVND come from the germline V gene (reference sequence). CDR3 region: CASKNRRTTNEKLFF. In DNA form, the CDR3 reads TGTGCCAGTAAAAATCGACGCACAACTAATGAAAAACTGTTTTTT.

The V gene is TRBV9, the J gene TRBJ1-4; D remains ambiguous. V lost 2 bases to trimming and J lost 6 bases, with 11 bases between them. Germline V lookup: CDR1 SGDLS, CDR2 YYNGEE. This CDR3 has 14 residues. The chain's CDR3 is CASSVSGGHEKLFF. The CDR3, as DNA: TGTGCCAGCAGCGTTTCGGGTGGGCATGAAAAACTGTTTTTT.

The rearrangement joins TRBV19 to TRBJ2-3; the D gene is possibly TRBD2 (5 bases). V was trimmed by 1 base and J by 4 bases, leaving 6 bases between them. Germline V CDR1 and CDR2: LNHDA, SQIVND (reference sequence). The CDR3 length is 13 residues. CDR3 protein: CASSIGSADTQYF. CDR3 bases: TGTGCCAGTAGTATAGGTAGCGCAGATACGCAGTATTTT.

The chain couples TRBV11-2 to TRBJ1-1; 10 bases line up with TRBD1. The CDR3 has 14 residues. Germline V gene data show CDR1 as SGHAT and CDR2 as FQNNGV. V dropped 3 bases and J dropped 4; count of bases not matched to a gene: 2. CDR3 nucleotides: TGTGCCAGCAGCTTTGGACAGGGGGGCACTGAAGCTTTCTTT. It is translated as CASSFGQGGTEAFF.

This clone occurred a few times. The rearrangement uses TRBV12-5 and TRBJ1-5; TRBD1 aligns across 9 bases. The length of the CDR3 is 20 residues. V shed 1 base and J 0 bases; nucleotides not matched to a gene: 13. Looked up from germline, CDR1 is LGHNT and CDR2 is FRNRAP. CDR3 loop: CASGLASTGGLENSNQPQHF. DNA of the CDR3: TGTGCTAGTGGTTTGGCATCGACAGGGGGTTTGGAGAATAGCAATCAGCCCCAGCATTTT.

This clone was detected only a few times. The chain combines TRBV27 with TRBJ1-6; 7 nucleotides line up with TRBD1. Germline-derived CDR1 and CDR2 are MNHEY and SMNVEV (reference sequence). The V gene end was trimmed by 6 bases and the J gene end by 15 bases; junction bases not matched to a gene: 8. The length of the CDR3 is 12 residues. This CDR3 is CASSRDSGILHF. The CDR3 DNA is TGTGCCAGCAGCCGGGACAGCGGCATCCTCCACTTT.

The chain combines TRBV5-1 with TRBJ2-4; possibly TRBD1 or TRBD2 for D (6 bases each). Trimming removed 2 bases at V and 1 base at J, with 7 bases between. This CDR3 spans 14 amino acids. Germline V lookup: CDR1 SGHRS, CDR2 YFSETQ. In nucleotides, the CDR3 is TGCGCCAGCAGCTTAGGGGGGGCCAAAAACATTCAGTACTTC. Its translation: CASSLGGAKNIQYF. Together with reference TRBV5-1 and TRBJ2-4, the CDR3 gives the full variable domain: KAGVTQTPRYLIKTRGQQVTLSCSPISGHRSVSWYQQTPGQGLQFLFEYFSETQRNKGNFPGRFSGRQFSNSRSEMNVSTLELGDSALYLCASSLGGAKNIQYFGAGTRLSVL.

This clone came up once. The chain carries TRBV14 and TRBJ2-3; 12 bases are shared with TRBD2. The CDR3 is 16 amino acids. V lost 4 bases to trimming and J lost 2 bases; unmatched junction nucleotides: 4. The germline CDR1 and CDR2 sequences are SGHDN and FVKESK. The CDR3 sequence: CASSRRTSGNTDTQYF. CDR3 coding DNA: TGTGCCAGCAGCCGACGGACTAGCGGGAACACAGATACGCAGTATTTT.

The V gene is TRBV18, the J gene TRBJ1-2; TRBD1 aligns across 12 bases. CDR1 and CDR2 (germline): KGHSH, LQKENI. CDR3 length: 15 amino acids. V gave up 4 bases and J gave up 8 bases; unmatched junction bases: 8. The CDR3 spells CASSRDRGRLDGYTF. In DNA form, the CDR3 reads TGTGCCAGCTCACGGGACAGGGGGCGACTCGACGGCTACACCTTC. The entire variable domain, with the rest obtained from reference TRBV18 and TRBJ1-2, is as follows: NAGVMQNPRHLVRRRGQEARLRCSPMKGHSHVYWYRQLPEEGLKFMVYLQKENIIDESGMPKERFSAEFPKEGPSILRIQQVVRGDSAAYFCASSRDRGRLDGYTFGSGTRLTVV.

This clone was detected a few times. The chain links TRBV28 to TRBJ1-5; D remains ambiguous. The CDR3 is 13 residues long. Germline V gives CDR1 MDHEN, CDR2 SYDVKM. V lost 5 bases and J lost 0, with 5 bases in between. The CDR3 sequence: CASSRDSNQPQHF. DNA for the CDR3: TGTGCCAGCAGTAGAGATAGCAATCAGCCCCAGCATTTT.

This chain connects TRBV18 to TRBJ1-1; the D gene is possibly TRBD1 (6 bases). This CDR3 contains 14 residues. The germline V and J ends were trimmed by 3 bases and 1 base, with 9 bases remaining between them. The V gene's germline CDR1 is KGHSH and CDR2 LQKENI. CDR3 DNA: TGTGCCAGCTCACCCCAGGGGTCGAACACTGAAGCTTTCTTT. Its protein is CASSPQGSNTEAFF.

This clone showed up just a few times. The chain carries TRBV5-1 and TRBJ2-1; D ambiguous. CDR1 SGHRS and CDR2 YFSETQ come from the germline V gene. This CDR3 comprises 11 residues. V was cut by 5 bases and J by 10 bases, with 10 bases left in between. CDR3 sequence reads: CASRTSNEQFF. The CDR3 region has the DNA TGCGCCAGCAGGACTTCGAACGAGCAGTTCTTC. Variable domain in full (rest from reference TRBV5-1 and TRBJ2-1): KAGVTQTPRYLIKTRGQQVTLSCSPISGHRSVSWYQQTPGQGLQFLFEYFSETQRNKGNFPGRFSGRQFSNSRSEMNVSTLELGDSALYLCASRTSNEQFFGPGTRLTVL.

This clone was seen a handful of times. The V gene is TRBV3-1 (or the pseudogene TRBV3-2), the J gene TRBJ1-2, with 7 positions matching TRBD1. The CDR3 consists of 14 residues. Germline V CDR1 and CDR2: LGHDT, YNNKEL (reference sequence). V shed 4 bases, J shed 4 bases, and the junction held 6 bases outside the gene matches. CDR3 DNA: TGTGCCAGCAGCCCCCAGACAGGGCCCTATGGCTACACCTTC. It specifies CASSPQTGPYGYTF.

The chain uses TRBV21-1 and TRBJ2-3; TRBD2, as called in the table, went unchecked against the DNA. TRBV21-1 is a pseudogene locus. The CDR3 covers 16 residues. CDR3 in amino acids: CASSKGPGREKDTQYF. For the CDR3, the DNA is TGTGCCAGCAGCAAAGGCCCCGGGAGGGAAAAAGATACGCAGTATTTT.

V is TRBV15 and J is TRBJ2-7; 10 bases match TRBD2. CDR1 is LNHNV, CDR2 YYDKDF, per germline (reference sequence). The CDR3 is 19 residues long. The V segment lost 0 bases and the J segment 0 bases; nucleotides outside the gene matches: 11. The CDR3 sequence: CATSREPTTSGVSSYEQYF. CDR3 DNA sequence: TGTGCCACCAGCAGAGAGCCAACTACTAGCGGGGTGAGCTCCTACGAGCAGTACTTC.

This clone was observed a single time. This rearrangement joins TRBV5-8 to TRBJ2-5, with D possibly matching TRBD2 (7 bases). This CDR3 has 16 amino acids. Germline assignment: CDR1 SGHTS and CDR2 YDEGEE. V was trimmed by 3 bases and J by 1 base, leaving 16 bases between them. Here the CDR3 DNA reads TGTGCCAGCAGCTGGGGGGCGGGGGTGACCCAAGAGACCCAGTACTTC. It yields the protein CASSWGAGVTQETQYF.

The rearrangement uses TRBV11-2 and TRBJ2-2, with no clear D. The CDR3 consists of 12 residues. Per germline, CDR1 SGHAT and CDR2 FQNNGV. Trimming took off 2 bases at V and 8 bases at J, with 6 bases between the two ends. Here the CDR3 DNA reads TGTGCCAGCAGCTTATTAAGGGGGGAGCTGTTTTTT. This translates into CASSLLRGELFF.

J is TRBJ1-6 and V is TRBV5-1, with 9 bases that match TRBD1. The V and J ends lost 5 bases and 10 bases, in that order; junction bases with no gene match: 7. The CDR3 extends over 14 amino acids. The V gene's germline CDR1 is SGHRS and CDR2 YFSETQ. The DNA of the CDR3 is TGCGCCAGCAGTCTGGACAGGGGCGGGTCACCCCTCCACTTT. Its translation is CASSLDRGGSPLHF.

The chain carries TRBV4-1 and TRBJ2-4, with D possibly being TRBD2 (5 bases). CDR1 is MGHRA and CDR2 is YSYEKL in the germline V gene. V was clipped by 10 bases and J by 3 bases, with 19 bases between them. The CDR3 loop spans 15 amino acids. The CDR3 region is CATSSPEAGKNIQYF. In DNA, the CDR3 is TGCGCCACTTCTTCGCCCGAGGCGGGCAAAAACATTCAGTACTTC.